This TCR beta chain is from a study of blood T cell repertoires in COVID-19. The overall study: The origin of the acute and convalescent COVID-19 samples was the United States, Italy and Spain. The cDNA or gDNA used as material had been derived from T cells, B-cell-depleted T cells, or PBMCs.

Source study methods: Nucleated cell counts were estimated from reference gene primer amplification. Method: immunoSEQ multiplex PCR; TCRdb's copy keeps in-frame clones and lacks some. V and J calls and clone size are copied from that table; D and trimming were computed from the DNA. The sample includes some 320,000 clones, 65% to 90% of them seen just once. Germline V gives CDR1 DFQATT, CDR2 SNEGSKA (reference sequence). This CDR3 comprises 10 residues. Trimming shortened V by 3 bases and J by 8 bases, and 7 bases separated the two germline ends. Points on this clone: Distinct nucleotide sequences in the sample also encode this CDR3.

This chain uses TRBV20-1 with TRBJ1-2; D is uncertain. This receptor was taken from a human donor in a cohort sampled during active COVID-19. Sequencing input: peripheral blood. CDR3 bases: TGCAGTGCTAGTCGGGGAGGCTACACCTTC. Translated: CSASRGGYTF.